This T cell receptor beta chain is from a study of CD8+CD57+ T cells in acquired aplastic anemia. Study results and caveats: With respect to CD8+ Simpson's diversity, patients and controls did not differ significantly.

Germline V gene sequence: CDR1 SGHRS, CDR2 YFSETQ. CDR3 length equals 12 residues. Both TCR beta VDJ combination and CDR3 sequence profiling were carried out. Genomic DNA was the template for this profiling. TCRdb processed the reads anew with MiXCR; each CDR3 protein has one entry. The sample has fewer than 250,000 distinct CDR3 sequences, roughly 45% seen once. This clonotype was picked up one time. Its antigen remains unidentified. The junction and the germline gene differ at one end; a read error may be behind it. Individuals selected for sequencing had exhibited CD8+CD57+ cell expansion on flow cytometry. No therapy was given to patients before blood sampling.

Specimen: sorted CD4+, CD8+, or CD8+CD57+ T cells (not recorded which) from PBMCs. The genes are TRBV5-1 and TRBJ2-6; tentative D call: TRBD2 (5 bases). The sequence was collected from a human donor with aplastic anemia. In DNA form, the CDR3 reads TGTGCCAGCAGCTTCGAGGGCAACGTCCTGACTTTC. This codes for CASSFEGNVLTF.